What follows are 10 T cell receptor beta chains derived from one specimen sequenced in a study of T cell clonotyping in hematopoietic cell transplantation (dated by TCRdb to the early 2020s). Library method: the immunoSEQ multiplex PCR assay. TCRdb obtained this table from immuneACCESS and retained in-frame rearrangements with V and J assigned. These tables miss some clones; where compared with another copy, unresolved V genes account for less than half of the shortfall, and the remainder is unexplained. This sample is represented by approximately 12,000 clones; roughly 53% of them were singletons. The biggest ten clones account for roughly 11% of the sample. The sequencing input was peripheral blood mononuclear cells. Receptors were obtained from a man aged 50-59 years in good health. Some clones in this sample may be carry-over from other donors' samples.

This clone has a single count. The V and J genes are TRBV30 and TRBJ2-1; 9 nucleotides match TRBD2. V lost 3 bases and J lost 5; bases outside the gene matches: 2. The germline gives CDR1 GTSNPN, CDR2 SVGIG (reference sequence). This CDR3 comprises 13 residues. CDR3 nucleotides: TGTGCCTGGAGCCTAGCGGGAAACAATGAGCAGTTCTTC. Translated: CAWSLAGNNEQFF.

V is TRBV25-1 and J is TRBJ1-1; D is unclear. Germline CDR1 and CDR2: MGHDK and SYGVNS. The CDR3 extends over 14 amino acids. Between the trimmed V and J ends, which lost 3 bases and 6 bases, there was a span of 14 bases. The CDR3 nucleotides are TGTGCCAGCAGTGAGTTCGGTGGGTGGGCTGAAGCTTTCTTT. As protein: CASSEFGGWAEAFF.

The J gene is TRBJ1-1, the V gene TRBV14; possibly TRBD1 for D (5 bases). CDR1 and CDR2 (germline): SGHDN, FVKESK. V lost 3 bases and J 2 bases, leaving 13 bases between the germline ends. CDR3 length: 15 residues. The CDR3 loop is CASSHLVGDNTEAFF. The CDR3 region has the DNA TGTGCCAGCAGCCACCTTGTGGGGGATAACACTGAAGCTTTCTTT.

This chain uses TRBV9 with TRBJ1-1; D is perhaps TRBD1 (5 bases). V was trimmed by 0 bases and J by 4 bases, leaving 13 bases between them. This CDR3 region has 15 residues. Germline values: CDR1 SGDLS, CDR2 YYNGEE. This CDR3 is CASSVDGRESTEAFF. For the CDR3, the DNA is TGTGCCAGCAGCGTAGATGGCAGGGAGAGCACTGAAGCTTTCTTT.

The chain employs TRBV7-6 and TRBJ2-3; 8 positions match TRBD2. The CDR3 runs 13 residues. The ends lost 6 bases at V and 4 bases at J; junction bases unmatched: 3. Germline V gene lookup returns CDR1 SGHVS and CDR2 FNYEAQ. CDR3 amino acids: CASSAGGSDTQYF. DNA of the CDR3: TGTGCCAGCAGTGCGGGAGGATCAGATACGCAGTATTTT.

The chain is built from TRBV6-5 and TRBJ2-6; D remains ambiguous. The germline V gene has CDR1 MNHEY and CDR2 SVGAGI. The CDR3 runs 15 residues. V shed 2 bases and J shed 4 bases, with 9 bases lying between them. CDR3 in DNA: TGTGCCAGCAGTTACGGGGTAGACGGGGCCAACGTCCTGACTTTC. It is translated as CASSYGVDGANVLTF.

The rearrangement joins TRBV19 to TRBJ2-3; D is uncertain. CDR1 is LNHDA, CDR2 SQIVND, per germline (reference sequence). V was shortened by 3 bases and J by 2 bases, with 12 bases between the two germline ends. This CDR3 region has 15 residues. This chain's CDR3 is CASSITPNPTDTQYF. In DNA form, the CDR3 reads TGTGCCAGTAGTATCACCCCCAACCCCACAGATACGCAGTATTTT.

The chain couples TRBV6-5 to TRBJ2-7; D might be TRBD2 (7 bases). Trimming removed 6 bases from V and 3 bases from J, with 18 bases in between. In germline, CDR1 is MNHEY, CDR2 SVGAGI. CDR3 length equals 15 residues. In nucleotides, the CDR3 is TGTGCCAGCAGAGGGGGACGTGGCGGGAGCTACGAGCAGTACTTC. This gives the protein CASRGGRGGSYEQYF.

The J gene is TRBJ1-2, the V gene TRBV6-5; D ambiguous. V lost 9 bases and J lost 4, with 18 bases in between. CDR1 and CDR2 (germline): MNHEY, SVGAGI. The CDR3 loop spans 14 amino acids. In nucleotides, the CDR3 is TGTGCCAGTCAGAGGGAGACGGGATCCTATGGCTACACCTTC. This sequence encodes CASQRETGSYGYTF.

A few counts support this clone. The chain carries TRBV25-1 and TRBJ1-6; D not certain. With 2 bases removed from V and 5 bases from J, the gap between germline ends came to 4 bases. Germline assignment: CDR1 MGHDK and CDR2 SYGVNS. The CDR3 totals 13 residues. CDR3 DNA sequence: TGTGCCAGCAGTGAACAGGATAATTCACCCCTCCACTTT. Translation: CASSEQDNSPLHF.